This is a list of T cell receptor beta chains from one sample in a study of radiotherapy plus CTLA-4 blockade in lung cancer. The table came from immunoSEQ multiplex PCR; TCRdb's copy has only in-frame clones and leaves some out. The repertoire holds around 72,000 clones, with 78% as singletons. The source material was peripheral blood, sampled from a patient treated with radiotherapy plus ipilimumab. These TCRs come from a human donor with non-small cell lung cancer who had a complete response to radiotherapy plus ipilimumab. Both conserved end residues are part of each CDR3. The D gene is left open where the match is weak. The size entry is marked missing in some rows and otherwise reads once, few, many or a size class.

J gene | V gene | D gene | clone size | CDR3 DNA | CDR3 protein
TRBJ2-2 | TRBV4-1 | - | once | TGCGCCAGCAGCCAAGAGGGACGAGGGAACACCGGGGAGCTGTTTTTT | CASSQEGRGNTGELFF
TRBJ1-2 | TRBV5-1 | - | - | TGCGCCAGCAGCTTGGCCTACGGCAGGGGCTATGGCTACACCTTC | CASSLAYGRGYGYTF
TRBJ1-1 | TRBV30 | TRBD1 | - | TGTGCCTGGAGGGGAGGACAGGGGAACACTGAAGCTTTCTTT | CAWRGGQGNTEAFF
TRBJ2-7 | TRBV7-9 | - | - | TGTGCCAGCAGGTGGACGGACTACGAGCAGTACTTC | CASRWTDYEQYF
TRBJ1-1 | TRBV7-2 | - | - | TGTGCCAGCAGCTTAGCGCCGGGGAACACTGAAGCTTTCTTT | CASSLAPGNTEAFF
TRBJ1-5 | TRBV6-1 | - | - | TGTGCCAGCAGTTCCGGGACGGAACACAATCAGCCCCAGCATTTT | CASSSGTEHNQPQHF
TRBJ2-7 | TRBV6-5 | - | few | TGTGCCAGCAGTTTCACGACAAGCTCCTACGAGCAGTACTTC | CASSFTTSSYEQYF
TRBJ2-3 | TRBV27 | TRBD1 | once | TGTGCCAGCAGGACAGGGAGAACAGATACGCAGTATTTT | CASRTGRTDTQYF
TRBJ1-4 | TRBV5-1 | TRBD1 | - | TGCGCCAGCAGCCGGACGGGACAGCCAACTAATGAAAAACTGTTTTTT | CASSRTGQPTNEKLFF
TRBJ2-1 | TRBV4-1 | TRBD2 | - | TGCGCCAGCAGCCCGGGACTAGCGGGAGTGGTTCCGTTCTTC | CASSPGLAGVVPFF
TRBJ1-1 | TRBV4-1 | - | - | TGCGCCAGCAGCCCGAACGCGGGGGCCAAGAACACTGAAGCTTTCTTT | CASSPNAGAKNTEAFF
TRBJ2-1 | TRBV11-2 | - | - | TGTGCCAGCAGCCTGGAAAGGCCCAACACACATGAGCAGTTCTTC | CASSLERPNTHEQFF
TRBJ2-7 | TRBV15 | - | - | TGTGCCACCAGAACAACCGGGAGCTACGAGCAGTACTTC | CATRTTGSYEQYF
TRBJ1-5 | TRBV10-3 | TRBD1 | - | TGTGCCATCAGGACGACAGGGGGCCGTAGCAATCAGCCCCAGCATTTT | CAIRTTGGRSNQPQHF
TRBJ1-4 | TRBV7-9 | - | - | TGTGCCAGCAGTCAGGCAGGGAGTGCTTCTAACCAGCGCGGTGAAAAACTGTTTTTT | CASSQAGSASNQRGEKLFF
TRBJ2-4 | TRBV27 | - | - | TGTGCCAGCAGTTTAGGAGGGGACATGGTCAAAAACATTCAGTACTTC | CASSLGGDMVKNIQYF
TRBJ2-7 | TRBV7-2 | - | once | TGTGCCAGCAGCTTAGGGCCAGTGTCCTCCTACGAGCAGTACTTC | CASSLGPVSSYEQYF
TRBJ1-3 | TRBV15 | - | - | TGTGCCACCAGCAGAGATAGAGGCAGCTCTGGAAACACCATATATTTT | CATSRDRGSSGNTIYF
TRBJ1-5 | TRBV10-3 | - | - | TGTGCCACCGCACAGGCGGGGGACAATCAGCCCCAGCATTTT | CATAQAGDNQPQHF
TRBJ1-2 | TRBV7-9 | - | many | TGTGCCAGCAGGGCAAGGGGAGGTGGCTACACCTTC | CASRARGGGYTF
TRBJ1-2 | TRBV18 | - | - | TGTGCCAGCTCACCGGAGTCAGGAAATGGCTACACCTTC | CASSPESGNGYTF
TRBJ2-3 | TRBV9 | TRBD2 | - | TGTGCCAGCAGCTCCCAGCGGGGCCCCCGCTCAGATACGCAGTATTTT | CASSSQRGPRSDTQYF
TRBJ2-5 | TRBV27 | - | - | TGTGCCAGCAGTGGTGGAGGGGCCCGGGAGACCCAGTACTTC | CASSGGGARETQYF
TRBJ2-7 | TRBV7-9 | TRBD2 | - | TGTGCCAGCAGCTCCAGGGCTAGCGGGGGTACGTGGGAGCAGTACTTC | CASSSRASGGTWEQYF
TRBJ2-7 | TRBV7-2 | - | few | TGTGCCAGCAGCTTAGATCCAGGGTATGAGGAGCAGTACTTC | CASSLDPGYEEQYF
TRBJ2-1 | TRBV7-9 | TRBD2 | once | TGTGCCAGCAGCTGGGGGGGTACGAAATACAATGAGCAGTTCTTC | CASSWGGTKYNEQFF
TRBJ1-1 | TRBV6-5 | - | - | TGTGCCAGCAGTTACTCGGCAGGGGTTTCGATGGCTGAAGCTTTCTTT | CASSYSAGVSMAEAFF
TRBJ2-1 | TRBV9 | TRBD2 | - | TGTGCCAGCAGCTATGAAACTAGCGGGGTTAACAATGAGCAGTTCTTC | CASSYETSGVNNEQFF
TRBJ2-5 | TRBV2 | TRBD1 | - | TGTGCCAGCAGGGCAGGGGGAGAAGAGACCCAGTACTTC | CASRAGGEETQYF
TRBJ2-7 | TRBV27 | - | - | TGTGCCAGCAGTTTGCGGCAGGGGAGGTACGAGCAGTACTTC | CASSLRQGRYEQYF
TRBJ2-5 | TRBV7-9 | - | - | TGTGCCAGCAGCTTAGGGGGTAGGGGAAGAGACGCCCAGTACTTC | CASSLGGRGRDAQYF
TRBJ1-1 | TRBV30 | - | - | TGTGCCTGGAGTGTCTTGATGAACACTGAAGCTTTCTTT | CAWSVLMNTEAFF
TRBJ1-1 | TRBV6-1 | TRBD1 | - | TGTGCCAGCAGTGAAGATGCCAGGGGGGCTTTCTTT | CASSEDARGAFF
TRBJ2-5 | TRBV5-6 | TRBD1 | once | TGTGCCAGCAGCTTGGACTTCCGGACAGGGGGGGAGACCCAGTACTTC | CASSLDFRTGGETQYF
TRBJ2-1 | TRBV19 | TRBD2 | - | TGTGCCAGTAGTATCCCGACTAGCGGGAGAGTAGATGAGCAGTTCTTC | CASSIPTSGRVDEQFF
TRBJ2-5 | TRBV7-6 | TRBD2 | - | TGTGCCAGCAGCTCTCTCGGCCCTAGCGGGGGCTTTAAGACCCAGTACTTC | CASSSLGPSGGFKTQYF
TRBJ2-1 | TRBV7-9 | - | few | TGTGCCAGCAGCCCGGGGCAAACACTGGGCGATGAGCAGTTCTTC | CASSPGQTLGDEQFF
TRBJ1-5 | TRBV5-1 | - | - | TGCGCCAGCAGCCCGGATGGGCAGCCCCAGCATTTT | CASSPDGQPQHF
TRBJ1-4 | TRBV5-1 | TRBD1 | - | TGCGCCAGCAGCCCGAGGACAGGGGGGAATGAAAAACTGTTTTTT | CASSPRTGGNEKLFF
TRBJ2-2 | TRBV4-1 | TRBD2 | - | TGCGCCAGCAGCCCCAGGACTAGCGTCACGAACACCGGGGAGCTGTTTTTT | CASSPRTSVTNTGELFF